This T cell receptor beta chain was captured in a study of cytomegalovirus exposure and HLA in healthy donors. CDR3 size: 14 residues. Trimming removed 7 bases from V and 4 bases from J, with 17 bases in between. The germline gives CDR1 SNHLY, CDR2 FYNNEI. The PCR ran on 60 Vbeta and 13 Jbeta primers. The assay was immunoSEQ multiplex PCR, and TCRdb's table has in-frame clones only and misses some. The data hold under 200,000 clones, with approximately 81% observed a single time. The sample was PBMCs. This clonotype was sampled from a man aged 18 to 30 in good health and CMV-seronegative. This chain connects TRBV2 to TRBJ2-7; D uncertain. The CDR3 DNA is TGTGCCAGCACGTCTTGGGCGAACGGATACGAGCAGTACTTC. Amino acid sequence: CASTSWANGYEQYF.